The 9 T cell receptor beta chains presented below share a single source sample, sequenced in a study of blood T cell repertoires in COVID-19. TCRdb's table, derived via immunoSEQ multiplex PCR, lists solely in-frame clones and lacks some. The repertoire holds 120,000 to 150,000 clones, roughly 86% seen once, with over 5% in the top ten. Input material: peripheral blood. These receptors originate from a human donor in a cohort sampled during active COVID-19.

The CDR3 reads CASSGAGVTNEKLFF. CDR3 DNA: TGTGCCAGCAGCGGAGCAGGGGTTACTAATGAAAAACTGTTTTTT. The chain uses TRBV28 and TRBJ1-4, with a tentative D call TRBD1 (6 bases). Germline loops: CDR1 MDHEN, CDR2 SYDVKM. With 6 bases removed from V and 2 bases from J, the gap between germline ends came to 13 bases. This CDR3 is 15 amino acids long.

This clone was recorded once. The chain has TRBV28 and TRBJ2-7; D is unclear. V lost 3 bases and J lost 2, with 5 bases in between. This CDR3 has 12 amino acids. CDR1 and CDR2 from the germline V gene are MDHEN and SYDVKM. In DNA, the CDR3 is TGTGCCAGCAGTTTTTCTACCTACGAGCAGTACTTC. This codes for CASSFSTYEQYF.

This chain joins TRBV7-2 and TRBJ2-7; TRBD2 matches at 7 bases. V was pared by 1 base and J by 6 bases, with 6 bases of the junction left unmatched. Germline loops: CDR1 SGHTA, CDR2 FQGNSA. The CDR3 sequence is 14 residues long. In DNA, the CDR3 is TGTGCCAGCAGCTTAGACGGGGGGTTCTTCGAGCAGTACTTC. This gives the protein CASSLDGGFFEQYF. Full variable domain (remainder filled in from reference TRBV7-2 and TRBJ2-7): GAGVSQSPSNKVTEKGKDVELRCDPISGHTALYWYRQSLGQGLEFLIYFQGNSAPDKSGLPSDRFSAERTGGSVSTLTIQRTQQEDSAVYLCASSLDGGFFEQYFGPGTRLTVT.

Here the CDR3 reads CASSLARPTYNEQFF. CDR3 nucleotides: TGTGCCAGCAGTTTAGCCAGGCCGACCTACAATGAGCAGTTCTTC. V and J are TRBV28 and TRBJ2-1; D is ambiguous. The germline gives CDR1 MDHEN, CDR2 SYDVKM. Trimming cost V 2 bases and J 2 bases, with 10 bases left between them. The CDR3 runs 15 residues.

This chain connects TRBV7-3 to TRBJ2-7; TRBD2 matches 14 bases. The CDR3 consists of 18 residues. V gave up 4 bases and J gave up 3 bases; unmatched junction bases: 11. Germline V gene lookup returns CDR1 SGHTA and CDR2 FQGTGA. CDR3 DNA: TGTGCCAGCAGCTCTTCCGGACTAGCGGGGGGCCCGGTCTACGAGCAGTACTTC. Translation: CASSSSGLAGGPVYEQYF.

V and J are TRBV5-1 and TRBJ1-1, with TRBD1 as a possible D gene (5 bases). V shed 1 base and J shed 2 bases, with 12 bases lying between them. The CDR3 consists of 15 residues. Per the germline V gene, CDR1 is SGHRS and CDR2 is YFSETQ. The chain's CDR3 is CASSLIGQGNTEAFF. For the CDR3, the DNA is TGCGCCAGCAGCTTGATAGGTCAGGGAAACACTGAAGCTTTCTTT.

CDR3 nucleotides: TGTGCCAGCAGGAACACAGGGGGCAGGATTTACGAGCAGTACTTC. It yields the protein CASRNTGGRIYEQYF. V usage is TRBV27 and J usage is TRBJ2-7; 9 bases fit TRBD1. The V segment lost 6 bases and the J segment 4 bases; nucleotides outside the gene matches: 10. The germline V gene has CDR1 MNHEY and CDR2 SMNVEV (reference sequence). The length of the CDR3 is 15 residues.

The chain carries TRBV5-4 and TRBJ2-3; the match to TRBD2 covers 7 bases. Trimming cost V 4 bases and J 4 bases; bases outside gene matches: 6. Germline V gene lookup returns CDR1 SGHNT and CDR2 YYREEE (reference sequence). This CDR3 is built from 14 residues. The CDR3 DNA is TGTGCCAGCAGCGCGGGGAGGGCGGCAGATACGCAGTATTTT. This sequence encodes CASSAGRAADTQYF.

The genes are TRBV7-9 and TRBJ1-3, with 7 bases lining up with TRBD1. The CDR3 is 15 residues long. Trimming at V came to 2 bases and at J to 4 bases, leaving 5 bases not matched to a gene. Germline CDR1 and CDR2: SEHNR and FQNEAQ (reference sequence). The CDR3 region has the DNA TGTGCCAGCAGCTTACCAGACAGGGCCGGAAACACCATATATTTT. Protein: CASSLPDRAGNTIYF.